This TCR beta chain was identified in a study of T-cell memory formation after mild COVID-19. Study context: For the most part, TCR clusters were specific to one donor.

A few counts support this clonotype. The antigen is unknown. Study-wide results and caveats: Cross-reactive memory appears to have joined, as suggested by some responding clones showing up in pre-infection memory.

CDR1 LGHDT and CDR2 YNNKEL come from the germline V gene (reference sequence). CDR3 length equals 16 residues. The V gene lost 3 bases and the J gene lost 4 bases, with 15 bases spanning the gap. TCRdb redid the calling of the 5' RACE reads with MiXCR, one entry per CDR3 protein. Among under 450,000 distinct CDR3 sequences, approximately 15% were seen once, and the ten largest hold 22%. The sequence was collected from a man aged 18 to 29 who had mild COVID-19 (a few samples of this study predate the infection). Cell type and time point are not known. Sample: PBMCs or a T cell subset sorted from them (not recorded which). The genes are TRBV3-1 and TRBJ2-2; either TRBD1 or TRBD2 may supply D (5 bases each). CDR3 sequence: CASSHLWAGTTGELFF. CDR3 in DNA: TGTGCCAGCAGCCATTTGTGGGCAGGGACCACCGGGGAGCTGTTTTTT.